The source of this TCR beta chain is a study of blood T cells in healthy people across ages. Study-wide results and limits: Among long-lived donors, naive CD4+ cells were more numerous and diversity higher than in aged donors. Higher naive T cell percentage went strongly together with higher TCR beta diversity.

The V gene's germline CDR1 is SEHNR and CDR2 FQNEAQ (reference sequence). CDR3 length: 16 residues. A second PCR, run for roughly 7 to 11 cycles, used a sample-barcoded 5' primer plus a J-beta primer mix. TCRdb ran MiXCR on the 5' RACE reads and lists one entry per CDR3 protein. Here the sample spans 600,000 to 1,000,000 distinct CDR3 sequences, around 25% being singletons. Details on this clonotype: As yet, its antigen is unknown.

The sample was also reused in another study, on T cells of mothers and their children.

The chain has TRBV7-9 and TRBJ2-5; TRBD2 aligns across 11 bases. The J call may be in error: the DNA end matches TRBJ2-7 better. Input material: blood. The receptor's source is a boy younger than 18 in good health. CDR3 nucleotide sequence: TGTGCCAGCAGCTCCCAGGGGACTAGCGGTGCCTACGAGCAGTACTTC. It codes for CASSSQGTSGAYEQYF.